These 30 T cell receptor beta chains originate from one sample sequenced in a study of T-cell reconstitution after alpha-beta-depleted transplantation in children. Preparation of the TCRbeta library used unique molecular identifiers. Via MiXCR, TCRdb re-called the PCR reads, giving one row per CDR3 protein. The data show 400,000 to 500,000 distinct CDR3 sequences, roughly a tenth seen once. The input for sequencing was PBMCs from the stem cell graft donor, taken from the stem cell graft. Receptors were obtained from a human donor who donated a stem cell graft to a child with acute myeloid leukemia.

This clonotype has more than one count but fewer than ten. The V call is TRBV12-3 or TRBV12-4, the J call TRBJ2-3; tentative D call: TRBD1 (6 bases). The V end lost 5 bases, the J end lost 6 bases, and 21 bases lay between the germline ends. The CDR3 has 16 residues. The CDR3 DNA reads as TGTGCCAGCAGTGTAGGGGGAACAGGGATTCCGGATACGCAGTATTTT. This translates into CASSVGGTGIPDTQYF.

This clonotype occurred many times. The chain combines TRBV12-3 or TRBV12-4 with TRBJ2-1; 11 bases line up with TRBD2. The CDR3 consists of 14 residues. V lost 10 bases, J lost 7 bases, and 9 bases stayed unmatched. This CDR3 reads CATDPTSGKNEQFF. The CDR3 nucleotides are TGTGCCACCGACCCGACTAGCGGGAAGAATGAGCAGTTCTTC.

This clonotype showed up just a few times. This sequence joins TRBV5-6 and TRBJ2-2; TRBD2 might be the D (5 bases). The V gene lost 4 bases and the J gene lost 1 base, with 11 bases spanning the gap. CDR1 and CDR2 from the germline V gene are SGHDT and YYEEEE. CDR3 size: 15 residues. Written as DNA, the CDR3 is TGTGCCAGCAGCGTGGACGGAGGGAACACCGGGGAGCTGTTTTTT. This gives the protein CASSVDGGNTGELFF.

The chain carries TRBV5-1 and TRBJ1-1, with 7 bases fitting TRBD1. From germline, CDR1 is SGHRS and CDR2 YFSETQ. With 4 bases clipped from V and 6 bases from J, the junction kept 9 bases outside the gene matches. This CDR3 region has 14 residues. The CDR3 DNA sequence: TGCGCCAGCAGCCCAAACAGGGGTTGGGCTGAAGCTTTCTTT. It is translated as CASSPNRGWAEAFF.

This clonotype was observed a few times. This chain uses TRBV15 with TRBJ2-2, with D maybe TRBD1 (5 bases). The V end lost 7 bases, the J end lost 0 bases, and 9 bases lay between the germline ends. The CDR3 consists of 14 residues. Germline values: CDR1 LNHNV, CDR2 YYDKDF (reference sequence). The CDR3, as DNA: TGTGCCACCACTGGGGCCGCGAACACCGGGGAGCTGTTTTTT. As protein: CATTGAANTGELFF. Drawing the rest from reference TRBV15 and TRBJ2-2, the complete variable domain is DAMVIQNPRYQVTQFGKPVTLSCSQTLNHNVMYWYQQKSSQAPKLLFHYYDKDFNNEADTPDNFQSRRPNTSFCFLDIRSPGLGDTAMYLCATTGAANTGELFFGEGSRLTVL.

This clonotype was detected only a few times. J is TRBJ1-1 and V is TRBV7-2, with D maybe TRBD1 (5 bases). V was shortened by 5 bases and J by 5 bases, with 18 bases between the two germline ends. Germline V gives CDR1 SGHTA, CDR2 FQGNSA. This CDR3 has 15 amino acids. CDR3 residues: CASSQLESGATEAFF. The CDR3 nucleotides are TGTGCCAGCAGCCAACTTGAATCTGGGGCAACTGAAGCTTTCTTT.

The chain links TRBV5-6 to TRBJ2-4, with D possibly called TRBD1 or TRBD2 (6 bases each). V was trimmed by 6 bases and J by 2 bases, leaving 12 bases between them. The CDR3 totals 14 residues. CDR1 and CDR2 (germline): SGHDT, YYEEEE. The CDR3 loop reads CASTYGGPKNIQYF. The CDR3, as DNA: TGTGCCAGCACCTACGGGGGCCCCAAAAACATTCAGTACTTC.

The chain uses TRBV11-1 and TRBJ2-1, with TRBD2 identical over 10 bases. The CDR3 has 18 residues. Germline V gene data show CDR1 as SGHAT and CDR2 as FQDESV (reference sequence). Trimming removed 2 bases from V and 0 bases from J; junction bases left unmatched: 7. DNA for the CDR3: TGTGCCAGCAGCTTATGGCTAGCGGGAGCCCTCTCCTACAATGAGCAGTTCTTC. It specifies CASSLWLAGALSYNEQFF.

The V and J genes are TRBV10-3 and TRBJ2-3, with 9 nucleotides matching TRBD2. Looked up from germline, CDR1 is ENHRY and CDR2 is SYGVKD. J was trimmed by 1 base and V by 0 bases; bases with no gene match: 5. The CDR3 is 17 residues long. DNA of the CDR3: TGTGCCATCAGTGAGTCGCCCTCTAGCGGGGGCACAGATACGCAGTATTTT. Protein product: CAISESPSSGGTDTQYF.

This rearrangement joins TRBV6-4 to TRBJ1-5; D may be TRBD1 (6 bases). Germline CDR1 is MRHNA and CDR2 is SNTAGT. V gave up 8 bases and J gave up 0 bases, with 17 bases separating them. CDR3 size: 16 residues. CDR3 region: CASVGRGLYSNQPQHF. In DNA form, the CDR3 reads TGTGCCAGCGTCGGCAGGGGACTTTATAGCAATCAGCCCCAGCATTTT.

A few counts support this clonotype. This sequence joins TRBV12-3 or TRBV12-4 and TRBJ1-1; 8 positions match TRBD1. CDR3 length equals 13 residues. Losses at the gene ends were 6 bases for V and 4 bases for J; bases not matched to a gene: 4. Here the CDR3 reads CASSVTGGTEAFF. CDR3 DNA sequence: TGTGCCAGCAGCGTCACAGGGGGCACTGAAGCTTTCTTT.

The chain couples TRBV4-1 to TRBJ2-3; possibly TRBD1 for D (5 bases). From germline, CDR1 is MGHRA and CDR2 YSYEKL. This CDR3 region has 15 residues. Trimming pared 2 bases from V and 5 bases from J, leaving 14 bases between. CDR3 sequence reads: CASSQTGIGKDTQYF. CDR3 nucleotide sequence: TGCGCCAGCAGCCAAACAGGAATAGGTAAAGATACGCAGTATTTT.

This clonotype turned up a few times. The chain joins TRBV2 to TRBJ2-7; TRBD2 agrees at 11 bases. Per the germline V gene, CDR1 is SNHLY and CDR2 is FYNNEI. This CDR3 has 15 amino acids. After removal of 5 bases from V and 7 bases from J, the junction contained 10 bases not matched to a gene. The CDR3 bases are TGTGCCAGCAGTCTCTCAGTAGCGGGGGGGGGTGAGCAGTACGTC. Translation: CASSLSVAGGGEQYV.

CDR3 loop: CASSFRRHNEKLFF. DNA of the CDR3: TGCGCCAGCAGCTTCAGGCGGCATAATGAAAAACTGTTTTTT. The chain recombines TRBV5-1 with TRBJ1-4, with D unclear. The CDR3 has 14 residues. Germline V gives CDR1 SGHRS, CDR2 YFSETQ. The V end was cut by 2 bases, the J end by 4 bases, with 9 bases between. Full variable domain (rest looked up from reference TRBV5-1 and TRBJ1-4): KAGVTQTPRYLIKTRGQQVTLSCSPISGHRSVSWYQQTPGQGLQFLFEYFSETQRNKGNFPGRFSGRQFSNSRSEMNVSTLELGDSALYLCASSFRRHNEKLFFGSGTQLSVL.

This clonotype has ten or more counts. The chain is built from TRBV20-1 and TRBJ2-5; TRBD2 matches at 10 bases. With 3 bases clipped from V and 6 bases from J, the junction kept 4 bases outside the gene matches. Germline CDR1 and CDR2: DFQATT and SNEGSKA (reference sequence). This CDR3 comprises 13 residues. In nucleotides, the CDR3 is TGCAGTGCTAGGAGCGGGGGGGTACAGACCCAGTACTTC. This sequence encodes CSARSGGVQTQYF.

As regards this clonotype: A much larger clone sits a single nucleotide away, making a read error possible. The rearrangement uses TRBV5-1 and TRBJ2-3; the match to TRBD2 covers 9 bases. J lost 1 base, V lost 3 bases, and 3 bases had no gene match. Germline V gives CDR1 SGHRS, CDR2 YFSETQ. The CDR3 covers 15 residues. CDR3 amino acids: CASSSRTSGTDTQYF. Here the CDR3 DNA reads TGCGCCAGCAGCTCGCGGACTAGCGGCACAGATACGCAGTATTTT.

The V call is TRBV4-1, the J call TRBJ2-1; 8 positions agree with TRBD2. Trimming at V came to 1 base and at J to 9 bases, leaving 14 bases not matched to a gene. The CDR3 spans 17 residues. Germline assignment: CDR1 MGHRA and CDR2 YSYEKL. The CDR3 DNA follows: TGCGCCAGCAGCCAAGGACTCCCGGGTAGCGGGACCGGTGAGCAGTTCTTC. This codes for CASSQGLPGSGTGEQFF.

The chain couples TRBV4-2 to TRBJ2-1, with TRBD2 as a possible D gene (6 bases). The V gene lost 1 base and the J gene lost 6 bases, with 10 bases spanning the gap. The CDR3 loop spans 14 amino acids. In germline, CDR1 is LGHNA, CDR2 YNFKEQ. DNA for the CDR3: TGTGCCAGCAGCCAAGGGGGGGACCTCAATGAGCAGTTCTTC. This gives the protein CASSQGGDLNEQFF.

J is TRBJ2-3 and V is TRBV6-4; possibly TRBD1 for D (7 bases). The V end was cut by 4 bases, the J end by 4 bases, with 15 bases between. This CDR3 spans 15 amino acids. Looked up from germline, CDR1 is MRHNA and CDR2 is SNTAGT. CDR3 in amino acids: CASSVGQGGPDTQYF. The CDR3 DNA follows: TGTGCCAGCAGTGTTGGTCAGGGGGGACCAGATACGCAGTATTTT.

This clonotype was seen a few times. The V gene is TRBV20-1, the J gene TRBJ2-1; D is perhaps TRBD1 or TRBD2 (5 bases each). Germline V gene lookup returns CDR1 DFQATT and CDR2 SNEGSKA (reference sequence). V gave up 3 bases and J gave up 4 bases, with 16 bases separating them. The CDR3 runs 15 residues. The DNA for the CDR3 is TGCAGTGCTAGGGGGGACGCGAGCTGGTACAATGAGCAGTTCTTC. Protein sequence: CSARGDASWYNEQFF.

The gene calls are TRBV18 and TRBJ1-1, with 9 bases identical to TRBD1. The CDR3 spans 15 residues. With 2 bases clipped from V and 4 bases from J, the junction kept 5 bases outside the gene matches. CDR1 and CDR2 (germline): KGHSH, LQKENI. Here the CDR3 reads CASSPLGQGSTEAFF. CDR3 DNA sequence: TGTGCCAGCTCACCATTGGGACAGGGAAGCACTGAAGCTTTCTTT.

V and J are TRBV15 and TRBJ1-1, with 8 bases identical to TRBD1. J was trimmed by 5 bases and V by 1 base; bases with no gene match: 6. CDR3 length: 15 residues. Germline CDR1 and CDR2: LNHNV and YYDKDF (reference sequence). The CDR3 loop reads CATSRAGQGGTEAFF. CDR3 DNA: TGTGCCACCAGCAGAGCCGGACAGGGCGGGACTGAAGCTTTCTTT.

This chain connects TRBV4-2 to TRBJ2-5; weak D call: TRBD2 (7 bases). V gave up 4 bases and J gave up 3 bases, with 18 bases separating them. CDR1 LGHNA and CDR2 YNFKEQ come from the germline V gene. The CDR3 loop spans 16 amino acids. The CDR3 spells CASSRSRAGAEETQYF. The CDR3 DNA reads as TGTGCCAGCAGCCGCTCGAGGGCGGGGGCCGAAGAGACCCAGTACTTC.

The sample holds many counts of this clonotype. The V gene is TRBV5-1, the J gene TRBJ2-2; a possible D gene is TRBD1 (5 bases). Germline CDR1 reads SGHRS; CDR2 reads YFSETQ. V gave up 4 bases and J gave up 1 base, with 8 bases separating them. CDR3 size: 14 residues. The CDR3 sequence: CASSQTGNTGELFF. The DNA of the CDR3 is TGCGCCAGCAGCCAAACAGGGAACACCGGGGAGCTGTTTTTT.

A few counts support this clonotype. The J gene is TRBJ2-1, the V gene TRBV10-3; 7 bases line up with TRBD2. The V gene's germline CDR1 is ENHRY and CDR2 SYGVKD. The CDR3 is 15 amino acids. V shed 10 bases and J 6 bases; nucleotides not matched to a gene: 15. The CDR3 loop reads CATISGTLPSNEQFF. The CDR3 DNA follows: TGTGCCACTATAAGCGGGACCCTCCCCTCCAATGAGCAGTTCTTC.

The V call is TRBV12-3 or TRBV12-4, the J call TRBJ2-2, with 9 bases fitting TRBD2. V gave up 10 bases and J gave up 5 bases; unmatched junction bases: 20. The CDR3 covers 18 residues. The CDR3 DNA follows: TGTGCCACCGAAGTTAGCCCTTTAGCGGGGGCGGGGACCGGGGAGCTGTTTTTT. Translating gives CATEVSPLAGAGTGELFF.

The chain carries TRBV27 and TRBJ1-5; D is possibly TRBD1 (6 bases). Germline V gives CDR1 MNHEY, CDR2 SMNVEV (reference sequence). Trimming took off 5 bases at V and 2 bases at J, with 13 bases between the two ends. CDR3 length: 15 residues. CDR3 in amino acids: CASSTRQDRNQPQHF. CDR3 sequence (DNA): TGTGCCAGCAGTACCCGACAGGACCGCAATCAGCCCCAGCATTTT.

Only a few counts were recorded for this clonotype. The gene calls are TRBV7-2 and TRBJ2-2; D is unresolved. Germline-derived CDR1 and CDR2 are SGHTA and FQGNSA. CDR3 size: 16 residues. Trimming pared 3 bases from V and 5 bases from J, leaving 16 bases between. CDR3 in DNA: TGTGCCAGCAGCTTTCACCGGGTCCTGATGACCGGGGAGCTGTTTTTT. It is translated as CASSFHRVLMTGELFF. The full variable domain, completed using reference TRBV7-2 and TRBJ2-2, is GAGVSQSPSNKVTEKGKDVELRCDPISGHTALYWYRQSLGQGLEFLIYFQGNSAPDKSGLPSDRFSAERTGGSVSTLTIQRTQQEDSAVYLCASSFHRVLMTGELFFGEGSRLTVL.

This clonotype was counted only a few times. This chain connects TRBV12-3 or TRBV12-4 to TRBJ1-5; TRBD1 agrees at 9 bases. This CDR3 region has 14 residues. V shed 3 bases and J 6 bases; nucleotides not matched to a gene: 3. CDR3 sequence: CASSFGTGSQPQHF. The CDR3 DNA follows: TGTGCCAGCAGTTTTGGGACAGGGAGTCAGCCCCAGCATTTT.

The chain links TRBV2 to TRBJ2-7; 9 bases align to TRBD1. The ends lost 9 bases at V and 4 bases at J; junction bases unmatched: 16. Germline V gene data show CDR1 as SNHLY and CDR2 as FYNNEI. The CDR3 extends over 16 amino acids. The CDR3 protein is CASDMKGGTGSYEQYV. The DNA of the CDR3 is TGTGCCAGTGATATGAAGGGGGGGACAGGGTCGTACGAGCAGTACGTC.